The clone carrying this TCR beta chain was seen at least ten times. The germline CDR1 and CDR2 sequences are SGHRS and YFSETQ. This CDR3 region has 15 residues. J gave up 7 bases and V 3 bases, and 9 bases lay outside the gene matches. The sample belongs to a study of Graves' ophthalmopathy and Graves' hyperthyroidism. RNA transcripts yielded amplified TCR beta CDR3 regions. HTBI-primed first-round RT-PCR preceded second-round multiplex PCR. One entry per CDR3 protein results from TCRdb running MiXCR on the multiplex PCR reads. The sample records some 380,000 distinct CDR3 sequences, 15% being singletons.

Input material: peripheral blood. The rearrangement links TRBV5-1 to TRBJ2-2; the match to TRBD2 covers 7 bases. This receptor was obtained from a woman between 18 and 29 years old with stable Graves' hyperthyroidism. The CDR3 DNA sequence: TGCGCCAGCAGCTGGCCTAGACTAGCTGGCGGGGAGCTGTTTTTT. Translating gives CASSWPRLAGGELFF.